These T cell receptor beta chains were read from a single sample in a study of CD8 T cells in ankylosing spondylitis. In TCRdb, the 5' RACE reads were re-called with MiXCR into one record per CDR3 protein. The top ten clones hold 21% of a sample with roughly 220,000 distinct CDR3 sequences, 8% to 11% of them seen once. The material sequenced was blood, either unsorted or a sorted T cell fraction (not recorded which). Receptors were obtained from a male donor with ankylosing spondylitis or in good health (not recorded which). CDR3s include the opening cysteine and the closing phenylalanine or tryptophan. The D gene is left open where the match is weak. The size field is filled for only some rows; it gives once, few, many or a size class.

J gene	clone size	D gene	V gene	CDR3 DNA	CDR3 protein
TRBJ2-6	few	-	TRBV5-4	TGTGCCAGCAGCACAACAGGGATAAGCTCTGGGGCCAACGTCCTGACTTTC	CASSTTGISSGANVLTF
TRBJ1-5	many	-	TRBV20-1	TGCAGTGCCCAAACGGGGGAGCAGCCCCAGCATTTT	CSAQTGEQPQHF
TRBJ2-1	many	-	TRBV5-4	TGTGCCAGCAGCTTGGCCGAGGGGATGGGCTACAATGAGCAGTTCTTC	CASSLAEGMGYNEQFF
TRBJ2-1	many	TRBD2	TRBV7-3	TGTGCCAGCAGCTTAAGCGGGGGGAGCGTTGAGCAGTTCTTC	CASSLSGGSVEQFF
TRBJ1-4	few	-	TRBV7-9	TGTGCCAGCAGCGCGCGGACCGATCCTAATGAAAAACTGTTTTTT	CASSARTDPNEKLFF
TRBJ2-3	many	-	TRBV7-8	TGTGCCAGCAGCTTCTTCGCTGGGGGCACAGATACGCAGTATTTT	CASSFFAGGTDTQYF
TRBJ2-3	few	-	TRBV9	TGTGCCAGCAGCGTAGGATTCGCGGGGAGCACAGATACGCAGTATTTT	CASSVGFAGSTDTQYF
TRBJ2-5	many	-	TRBV5-1	TGCGCCAGCAGCCCACAACCTGACCAAGAGACCCAGTACTTC	CASSPQPDQETQYF
TRBJ1-2	few	-	TRBV3-1	TGTGCCAGCAGCCATTTCGGCAGGGTTGAACCTAACTATGGCTACACCTTC	CASSHFGRVEPNYGYTF
TRBJ1-2	few	-	TRBV24-1	TGTGCCACCAGTGACTTGAACCCAATTCTGGATGTGAACTATGGCTACACCTTC	CATSDLNPILDVNYGYTF
TRBJ2-1	many	TRBD1	TRBV5-1	TGCGCCAGCAGCGCAGGGGGAAATGAGCAGTTCTTC	CASSAGGNEQFF
TRBJ2-1	many	TRBD2	TRBV20-1	TGCAGTGCCCCCGGACTAGCGGGGGAGGATGAGCAGTTCTTC	CSAPGLAGEDEQFF
TRBJ2-3	many	-	TRBV29-1	TGCAGCGTCGGGGGTGGAGTCTCCACAGATACGCAGTATTTT	CSVGGGVSTDTQYF
TRBJ2-7	-	-	TRBV29-1	TGCAGCGCCGGGACGTTAGTCGAGCAGTACTTC	CSAGTLVEQYF
TRBJ2-2	many	-	TRBV12-3/TRBV12-4	TGTGCCAGCAGTTTGGGCGTAGTTCCCGGGGAGCTGTTTTTT	CASSLGVVPGELFF
TRBJ1-2	-	-	TRBV3-1	TGTGCCAGCAGCCAAGGTCGGGACGACACGGGCTACACCTTC	CASSQGRDDTGYTF
TRBJ2-2	many	-	TRBV20-1	TGCAGTGCTAGAACGGGGGGCGTAAGGGGGGAGCTGTTTTTT	CSARTGGVRGELFF
TRBJ1-2	few	-	TRBV15	TGTGCCACCAGCAGAGAGGAGCCGGTGGGCTATGGCTACACCTTC	CATSREEPVGYGYTF
TRBJ1-4	many	-	TRBV5-1	TGCGCCAGCAGTCCGGCGGGTACAAGGGATGAAAAACTGTTTTTT	CASSPAGTRDEKLFF
TRBJ2-2	many	TRBD1	TRBV7-6	TGTGCCAGCAGCTTTTTTACCGGACAGGCGAACACCGGGGAGCTGTTTTTT	CASSFFTGQANTGELFF
TRBJ1-5	many	-	TRBV20-1	TGCAGTGCTGGGGGGTGGGACCCCAATCAGCCCCAGCATTTT	CSAGGWDPNQPQHF
TRBJ1-5	many	TRBD1	TRBV12-3/TRBV12-4	TGTGCCAGCAGTTCGTACTTTGACAGGGGTGGCAATCAGCCCCAGCATTTT	CASSSYFDRGGNQPQHF
TRBJ2-1	many	-	TRBV24-1	TGTGCCACCAGTGACGCAGGGTGGGGTGAGCAGTTCTTC	CATSDAGWGEQFF
TRBJ1-1	-	-	TRBV6-1	TGTGCCAGCAGCCCGGTTGCGGGGGCTGCTTCGGTTGAAGCTTTCTTT	CASSPVAGAASVEAFF
TRBJ2-1	-	-	TRBV6-2/TRBV6-3	TGTGCCAGCAGGCTGAGCGGGTACTCTGAGAATGAGCAGTTCTTC	CASRLSGYSENEQFF
TRBJ2-3	-	TRBD2	TRBV7-2	TGTGCCAGCAGATGGGAGCGGGGGCTCACAGATACGCAGTATTTT	CASRWERGLTDTQYF
TRBJ1-2	-	-	TRBV12-3/TRBV12-4	TGTGCCAGCAGCCCTTTACGGGCAGGGAATAGCTACACCTTC	CASSPLRAGNSYTF
TRBJ2-5	few	-	TRBV7-8	TGTGCCAGCAGCTTAGCTCGGGGCGTGGTGGAGACCCAGTACTTC	CASSLARGVVETQYF
TRBJ2-7	many	-	TRBV5-6	TGTGCCAGCAGCTTCCTGAGGCAATACGAGCAGTACTTC	CASSFLRQYEQYF
TRBJ2-5	many	-	TRBV3-1	TGTGCCAGCAGCCAAGATCCGGGTTCGGAGACCCAGTACTTC	CASSQDPGSETQYF
TRBJ2-1	many	TRBD1	TRBV14	TGTGCCAGCAGCGCACCGGGACAGGGGAGTAATGAGCAGTTCTTC	CASSAPGQGSNEQFF
TRBJ1-4	many	TRBD1	TRBV25-1	TGTGCCAGCACCGGACAGGTCGAGAGTGAAAAACTGTTTTTT	CASTGQVESEKLFF
TRBJ2-6	many	-	TRBV12-3/TRBV12-4	TGTGCCAGCGGGGTGGGGTCTGGGGCCAACGTCCTGACTTTC	CASGVGSGANVLTF
TRBJ2-7	many	TRBD1	TRBV12-3/TRBV12-4	TGTGCCAGCAGTTGGCAGGGGGCATACGAGCAGTACTTC	CASSWQGAYEQYF
TRBJ2-3	few	TRBD2	TRBV25-1	TGTGCCAGCAGCAAGCCGGGGGGGTCCGGAGGGGATACGCAGTATTTT	CASSKPGGSGGDTQYF
TRBJ2-3	many	-	TRBV12-3/TRBV12-4	TGTGCCAGCAGTTTATACGGCTTGGATACGCAGTATTTT	CASSLYGLDTQYF
TRBJ2-1	-	TRBD1	TRBV7-6	TGTGCCAGCAGCCCAGGGACAGGGGGGGATGAGCAGTTCTTC	CASSPGTGGDEQFF
TRBJ2-7	few	-	TRBV20-1	TGCAGTGCTAGTTTGGAGGGGGTTAGGAACGAGCAGTACTTC	CSASLEGVRNEQYF
TRBJ1-1	few	-	TRBV7-9	TGTGCCAGCAGCTTAGCACAGCTGAACACTGAAGCTTTCTTT	CASSLAQLNTEAFF
TRBJ2-5	many	TRBD1	TRBV7-8	TGTGCCAGCAGCCCCCGGACAGGGTGGGAGACCCAGTACTTC	CASSPRTGWETQYF
TRBJ1-1	many	-	TRBV20-1	TGCAGTGCCATTTTCCCCACTTTTAGTAACACTGAAGCTTTCTTT	CSAIFPTFSNTEAFF
TRBJ2-7	many	-	TRBV5-1	TGCGCCAGCAGCCCCGGACATCAGGGGTCCTACGAGCAGTACTTC	CASSPGHQGSYEQYF
TRBJ2-7	-	-	TRBV20-1	TGCAGTGCTAGACTAGATTCTGGCGAGCAGTACTTC	CSARLDSGEQYF
TRBJ1-2	-	TRBD1	TRBV10-3	TGTGCCATCAGTGGACAGGGAGACTATGGCGACACCTTC	CAISGQGDYGDTF
TRBJ2-3	many	-	TRBV5-1	TGCGCCAGCAGCTTGGCATCAGGGGCCCCGGATACGCAGTATTTT	CASSLASGAPDTQYF
TRBJ1-1	-	-	TRBV20-1	TGCAGTGCTATTAAGGACGGGTACACTGAAGCTTTCTTT	CSAIKDGYTEAFF
TRBJ1-4	many	-	TRBV7-2	TGTGCCAGCAGCCGCAGGGAAGGAAAACTGTTTTTT	CASSRREGKLFF
TRBJ1-2	few	TRBD1	TRBV12-3/TRBV12-4	TGTGCCAGCAGTAAACAGGGGAACTATGGCTACACCTTC	CASSKQGNYGYTF